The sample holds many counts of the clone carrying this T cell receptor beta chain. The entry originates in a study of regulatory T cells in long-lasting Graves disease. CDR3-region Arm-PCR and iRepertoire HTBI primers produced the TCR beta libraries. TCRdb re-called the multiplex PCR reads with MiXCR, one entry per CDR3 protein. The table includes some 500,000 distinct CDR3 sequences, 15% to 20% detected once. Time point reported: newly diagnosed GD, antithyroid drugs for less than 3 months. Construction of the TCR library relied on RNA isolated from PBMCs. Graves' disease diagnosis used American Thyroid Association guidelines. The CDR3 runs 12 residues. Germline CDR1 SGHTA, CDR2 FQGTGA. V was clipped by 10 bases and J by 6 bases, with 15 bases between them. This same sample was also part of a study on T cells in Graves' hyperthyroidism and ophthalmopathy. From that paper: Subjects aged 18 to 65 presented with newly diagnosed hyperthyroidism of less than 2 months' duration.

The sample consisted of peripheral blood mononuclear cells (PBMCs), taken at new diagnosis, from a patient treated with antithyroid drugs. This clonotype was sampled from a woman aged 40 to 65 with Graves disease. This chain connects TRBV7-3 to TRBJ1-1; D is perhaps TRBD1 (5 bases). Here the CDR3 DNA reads TGTGCCACCCTCCCTGGGGCCCCTGAAGCTTTCTTT. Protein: CATLPGAPEAFF. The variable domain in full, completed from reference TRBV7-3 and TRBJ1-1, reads GAGVSQTPSNKVTEKGKYVELRCDPISGHTALYWYRQSLGQGPEFLIYFQGTGAADDSGLPNDRFFAVRPEGSVSTLKIQRTERGDSAVYLCATLPGAPEAFFGQGTRLTVV.